The following is a TCR beta chain sequence with its context. TCRdb's copy holds only in-frame clones and misses some; the assay was immunoSEQ multiplex PCR. The sample contains around 500,000 clones, about 85% of which appear only once. This sample is part of a study of blood T cell repertoires in COVID-19. Study-level background: COVID-19 samples collected from the United States, Italy and Spain covered acute and convalescent phases.

With 11 bases removed from V and 6 bases from J, the gap between germline ends came to 16 bases. CDR3 length: 13 residues. Germline V gene data show CDR1 as ENHRY and CDR2 as SYGVKD. Cohort assignment relied on participant-reported clinical history. The TCR comes from a woman aged 60-75 years who had recovered from COVID-19. The chain uses TRBV10-3 and TRBJ1-4; no definite D call. The sequenced material came from PBMCs or T cells enriched from blood (not recorded which). CDR3 nucleotide sequence: TGTGCCTCCCGAGAGGGATGGGATGAAAAACTGTTTTTT. Translated: CASREGWDEKLFF.